This entry concerns a single T cell receptor (beta chain). The data were obtained in a study of blood T cell repertoires in COVID-19. Study context: The United States, Italy and Spain were the sources of the acute and convalescent COVID-19 samples.

The CDR3 runs 15 residues. V was pared by 6 bases and J by 2 bases, with 4 bases of the junction left unmatched. The germline CDR1 and CDR2 sequences are SNHLY and FYNNEI. Per the study methods: Counts of nucleated cells, estimated from reference gene primer amplification, were obtained. Sequencing was performed with immunoSEQ multiplex PCR; in TCRdb, only in-frame clones are kept and a portion is missing. V and J calls and clone size are given by that table; D and trimming were obtained from the DNA. The data hold 300,000 to 400,000 clones, with around nine tenths observed a single time. The source is a woman younger than 35 who had recovered from COVID-19. The chain combines TRBV2 with TRBJ2-1, with 10 bases fitting TRBD2. Source material: peripheral blood. CDR3 DNA sequence: TGTGCCAGCAGGGTAACTAGCGGGACCTACAATGAGCAGTTCTTC. Protein product: CASRVTSGTYNEQFF.